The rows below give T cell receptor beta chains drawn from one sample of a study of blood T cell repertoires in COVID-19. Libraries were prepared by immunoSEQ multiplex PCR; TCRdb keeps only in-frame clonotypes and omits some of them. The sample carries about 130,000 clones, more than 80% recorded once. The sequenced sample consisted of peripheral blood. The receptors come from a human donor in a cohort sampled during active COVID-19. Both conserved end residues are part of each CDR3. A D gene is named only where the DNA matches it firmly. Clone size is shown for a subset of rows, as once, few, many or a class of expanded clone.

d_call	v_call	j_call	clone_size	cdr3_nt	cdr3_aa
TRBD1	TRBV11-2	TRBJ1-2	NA	TGTGCCAGCAGCTTAGTAGTTGGGGATCGACAGGGAGTAAACTATGGCTACACCTTC	CASSLVVGDRQGVNYGYTF
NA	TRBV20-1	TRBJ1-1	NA	TGCAGTGCTGGTGGCGGCCTAATGAGGACTGAAGCTTTCTTT	CSAGGGLMRTEAFF
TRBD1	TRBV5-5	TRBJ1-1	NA	TGTGCCAGCAGCGTCAGTGTCCCGGGACAGAGGGTGAACACTGAAGCTTTCTTT	CASSVSVPGQRVNTEAFF
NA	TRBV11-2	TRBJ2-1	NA	TGTGCCAGCAGCTTAGACAGGCCTCTACAGGAGCAGTTCTTC	CASSLDRPLQEQFF
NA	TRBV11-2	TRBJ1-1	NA	TGTGCCAGCAGCTTAATCTTTCGGGGCACTGAAGCTTTCTTT	CASSLIFRGTEAFF
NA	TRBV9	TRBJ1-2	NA	TGTGCCAGCAGCGCGGGGGCGGGGGTGTCGGGTGGCTACACCTTC	CASSAGAGVSGGYTF
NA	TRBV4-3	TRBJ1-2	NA	TGCGCCAGCAGCCAGGCAGGGATTAATGGCTACACCTTC	CASSQAGINGYTF
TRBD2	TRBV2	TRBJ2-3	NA	TGTGCCAGCATCCGGGGAGGGCGGAGCACAGATACGCAGTATTTT	CASIRGGRSTDTQYF
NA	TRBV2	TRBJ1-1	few	TGTGCCAGCAGTAGCTACAGGGTGGGTCTGGGAGCTTTCTTT	CASSSYRVGLGAFF
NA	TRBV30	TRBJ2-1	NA	TGTGCCTGGGGAGGGACTGCCTCGGATGAGCAGTTCTTC	CAWGGTASDEQFF
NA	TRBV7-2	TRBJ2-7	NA	TGTGCCAGCCGGAGCTCCTACGAGCAGTACTTC	CASRSSYEQYF
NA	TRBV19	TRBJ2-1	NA	TGTGCCAGTAGTCCCTTGGGAGTAGGGTACAATGAGCAGTTCTTC	CASSPLGVGYNEQFF
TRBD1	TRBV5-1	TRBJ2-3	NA	TGCGCCAGCAGCCGGACAGGGACCGCAGATACGCAGTATTTT	CASSRTGTADTQYF
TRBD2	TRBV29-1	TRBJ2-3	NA	TGCAGCGTTGAAGACCCCGTGGCTAGCGGGAGATTAGATACGCAGTATTTT	CSVEDPVASGRLDTQYF
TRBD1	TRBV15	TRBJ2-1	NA	TGTGCCACCAGCAGCAGGACAGGGGCCACACCGTATGAGCAGTTCTTC	CATSSRTGATPYEQFF
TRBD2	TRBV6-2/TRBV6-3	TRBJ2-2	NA	TGTGCCAGCAGTTCCCGGGAGGGGGGAGGCACCGGGGAGCTGTTTTTT	CASSSREGGGTGELFF
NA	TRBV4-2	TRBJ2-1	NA	TGTGCCAGCAGCCAAGTTACTTTGTACAATGAGCAGTTCTTC	CASSQVTLYNEQFF
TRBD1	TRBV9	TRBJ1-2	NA	TGTGCCAGCAGCGTAGGGAGAATTCGGACAGGGACTAACTATGGCTACACCTTC	CASSVGRIRTGTNYGYTF
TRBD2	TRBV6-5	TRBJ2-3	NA	TGTGCCAGCAGTTCTATGCGGGGGGCGAGCACAGATACGCAGTATTTT	CASSSMRGASTDTQYF
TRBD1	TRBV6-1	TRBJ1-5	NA	TGTGCCAGCAGTGAAGTTAGGACAGGGGGAAGACAGCCCCAGCATTTT	CASSEVRTGGRQPQHF
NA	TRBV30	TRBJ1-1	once	TGTGCCTACAGGGCAGGTTGGGACACTGAAGCTTTCTTT	CAYRAGWDTEAFF
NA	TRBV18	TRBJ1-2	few	TGTGCCAGCTCACCCCCAGGACCCAGGGGATATGGCTACACCTTC	CASSPPGPRGYGYTF
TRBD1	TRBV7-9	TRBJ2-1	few	TGTGCCAGCAGCCCACCAACAGGGGGACATACAAAGTCGCAGTTCTTC	CASSPPTGGHTKSQFF
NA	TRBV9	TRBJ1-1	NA	TGTGCCAGCAGCGCCCGGGGGGTAGGGGGCACTGAAGCTTTCTTT	CASSARGVGGTEAFF
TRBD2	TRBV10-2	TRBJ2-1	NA	TGCGCCAGCAGTGAGGGAGGGACTAACAATGAGCAGTTCTTC	CASSEGGTNNEQFF
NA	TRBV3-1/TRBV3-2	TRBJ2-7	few	TGTGCCAGCAGCGAAAAGGACAGCCCCAGCGAGCAGTACTTC	CASSEKDSPSEQYF
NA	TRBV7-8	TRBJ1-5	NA	TGTGCCAGCAGCTTAGTGGAGGGACCCCAGCATTTT	CASSLVEGPQHF
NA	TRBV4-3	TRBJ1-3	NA	TGCGCCAGCAGCCAAGTAGGGGACACCATATATTTT	CASSQVGDTIYF
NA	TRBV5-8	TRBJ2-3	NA	TGTGCCAGCAGCTTAGGAGGATATACCACAGATACGCAGTATTTT	CASSLGGYTTDTQYF
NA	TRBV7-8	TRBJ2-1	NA	TGTGCCAGCAGCTTAGTGGCGGGTCGGGGTGAGCAGTTCTTC	CASSLVAGRGEQFF
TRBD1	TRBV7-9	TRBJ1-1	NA	TGTGCCAGCGGTTTCTCGACAGGGTTCGCTTTCTTT	CASGFSTGFAFF
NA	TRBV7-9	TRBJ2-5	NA	TGTGCCAGCAGCCAACCCCAGACAGACCAAGAGACCCAGTACTTC	CASSQPQTDQETQYF
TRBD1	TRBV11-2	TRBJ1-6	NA	TGTGCCAGCAGCCCTCGGGACAGGGGGCGAAATTCACCCCTCCACTTT	CASSPRDRGRNSPLHF
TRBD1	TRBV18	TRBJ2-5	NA	TGTGCCAGCTCACCTAGTGTAGCCGGGACAGGGGAAGAGACCCAGTACTTC	CASSPSVAGTGEETQYF
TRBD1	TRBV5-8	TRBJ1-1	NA	TGTGCCAGCAGCTGGGATACAGGGGGACGCGACACTGAAGCTTTCTTT	CASSWDTGGRDTEAFF
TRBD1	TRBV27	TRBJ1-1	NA	TGTGCCAGCAGTTTCCTAGGACAGGCTGATGGGACTGAAGCTTTCTTT	CASSFLGQADGTEAFF
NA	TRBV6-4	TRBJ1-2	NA	TGTGCCAGCAGTGCCCTCGCGGGGGCACAGAACTATGGCTACACCTTC	CASSALAGAQNYGYTF
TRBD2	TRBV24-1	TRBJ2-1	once	TGTGCCACCAGTGATCAGACTAGCTTCTCCTACAATGAGCAGTTCTTC	CATSDQTSFSYNEQFF
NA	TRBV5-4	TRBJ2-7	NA	TGTGCCAGCAGCTCGACTAGGGGACAGCTGTCCTACGAGCAGTACTTC	CASSSTRGQLSYEQYF
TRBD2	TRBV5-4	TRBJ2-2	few	TGTGCCAGCAGTTTAGCGGGGACCGGGGAGCTGTTTTTT	CASSLAGTGELFF
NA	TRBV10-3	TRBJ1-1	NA	TGTGCCATCAGTGAGTCTCCAGGGGCTGGCACTGAAGCTTTCTTT	CAISESPGAGTEAFF